This T cell receptor (beta chain) was found in a study of T cells in Graves' hyperthyroidism and ophthalmopathy. The CDR3 runs 14 residues. V lost 4 bases and J lost 0, with 9 bases in between. Amplified regions were TCR beta CDR3 sequences from RNA transcripts. HTBI primers were employed in a first-round RT-PCR of the TCR CDR3. MiXCR was run by TCRdb on the multiplex PCR reads, yielding one entry per CDR3 protein. This table has a few hundred thousand distinct CDR3 sequences, approximately 14% appearing once. The TCR originated in a woman aged 18-29 years with Graves' hyperthyroidism. V usage is TRBV12-3 or TRBV12-4 and J usage is TRBJ1-1; maybe TRBD1 (6 bases). Sample: blood. In nucleotides, the CDR3 is TGTGCCAGCAGTTCGTGGACAGTGAACACTGAAGCTTTCTTT. Translated, it gives CASSSWTVNTEAFF.